This T cell receptor (beta chain) was recovered during a study of cytomegalovirus exposure and HLA in healthy donors (dated by TCRdb to the late 2010s). Looking at the study overall: An earlier analysis of a few hundred of the donors reported approximately 280 Gb of sequence data and around 120 million unique TCR beta sequences obtained from around 190 million T cells. An early release that covered some 640 HLA-typed donors contained around 300 gigabases of sequencing data and around 80 million unique TCR sequences. Among the roughly 400 genotyped donors, approximately 76% belonged to the genetic ancestry cluster associated with self-reported Caucasian donors. The study aimed to test whether signatures of past pathogen exposure could be identified by cataloging public T cell receptors. The study profiled the T cell repertoires of fewer than 850 subjects by immunosequencing and related them to cytomegalovirus serostatus. Besides the first cohort of 666 subjects, a separate validation cohort made up of roughly 120 different subjects was used. To predict cytomegalovirus infection status, the study combined high-throughput TCR immunosequencing, statistical association of individual TCRs with disease status, and machine learning. To study patterns of TCR occurrence, a later analysis re-analyzed previously published TCR beta repertoires from 600 to 750 donors and added high-resolution HLA genotyping. In the later analysis, no new phenotypic data were used to find candidate immune exposures; instead, reliance was placed on TCR beta sequences and their occurrence across donors. An earlier analysis of 587 of the donors applied high-throughput TCR beta sequencing to assess whether each TCR beta V gene segment acted as functional or pseudogenic. Donor age, sex, ethnicity and CMV serostatus were collected together with the repertoire data. Genome-wide SNP genotypes for about 60% of the roughly 670 donors were used in a later genetic analysis, which treated that subset as a discovery cohort. All discovery cohort repertoires had been generated on a single sequencing platform. Both class I and class II loci were covered by HLA typing, at four-digit resolution. Typing coverage varied by locus: roughly 620-630 donors for A, B, C, DRB1 and DQB1; roughly 560 for DQA1; over 600 for DPA1; approximately 470 for DPB1. Roughly 5 DR-DQ haplotypes were treated as single units for association and clustering because of strong linkage in the cohort. Among roughly 400 genotyped donors of the cohort, an average of around 220,000 unique TCR beta nucleotide sequences was sequenced per donor, of which about 18% were non-productive.

The cohort consisted of 670 or so healthy bone marrow donors. All cohort members were sampled while nominally healthy, although unrecorded immune exposures were likely present. The donor was CMV seronegative and belonged to the group of 380 or so seronegative cohort members. A peripheral blood sample was provided by each donor, and peripheral blood mononuclear cells were used for TCR beta sequencing. Genomic DNA extraction from the blood cell samples was performed with the Qiagen DNeasy Blood Extraction Kit. Broad study findings and their caveats: Because counts were too low, approximately 18 rarely observed V segments, including chromosome 9 orphons, were excluded from the earlier analysis of around 640 of the donors. In both the original and validation cohorts, the classifier was reported to diagnose cytomegalovirus status with high specificity and sensitivity. In vitro tests confirmed that a few of the cytomegalovirus-associated TCR beta chains recognize cytomegalovirus antigens. In this cohort, only TCR beta chains were sequenced, and detectable features were limited by the absence of alpha or paired-chain data. A later genetic analysis associated a missense DCLRE1C variant with V-gene and J-gene trimming of TCR beta chains, and an independent cohort replicated the association. A later analysis found that TCR association rates varied across HLA loci, with DRB1 alleles showing the most associated TCRs and HLA-C alleles the fewest. According to the authors, the approach could potentially be generalized to other disease states and immunological phenotypes. In an earlier analysis of some 640 of the donors, most TCR beta V segments were observed in productive rearrangements about 90% or about 30% of the time, broadly matching IMGT annotations. A further reported finding was that TCR beta sequences accurately predicted the HLA-A and HLA-B alleles for most subjects in the first cohort. In a later analysis, most CMV-associated TCR beta chains were found to appear HLA-restricted, with HLA associations seemingly driven largely by CMV exposure. Compared with equally common non-associated chains, HLA-associated TCR beta chains in a later analysis were more clonally expanded and had lower generation probabilities. A cluster of highly shared sequence variants was judged likely to represent a technical artifact of the sequencing pipeline. At a false discovery rate of 0.05, a later analysis linked 15,000 to 20,000 TCR beta sequences to specific HLA alleles. Several of the top co-occurrence clusters appeared to be linked to parvovirus B19, influenza, CMV and Epstein-Barr virus, according to a later analysis. In the study, approximately 160 TCR beta chains were listed as associated with cytomegalovirus. Strong co-occurrence of HLA alleles, especially DR and DQ, made assigning TCR associations to individual alleles difficult. Compared with the approximately 720-donor mean, donors in an Asian-associated ancestry cluster had fewer N-insertions in productive TCRs, according to a later genetic analysis. HLA typing was unavailable for some donors at each locus, so association tests used only the typed subset. The presence/absence analyses assumed that sequencing depth was roughly uniform across donors, and that assumption may not be true. For the cohort, immune exposure information was limited to CMV serostatus. Correlated functional status among segregating V segments might reflect linkage disequilibrium, but an unknown experimental factor could not be ruled out. Most TCR sequences were seen in very few donors, while some public TCRs were found in many individuals.

A single count supports this clone. No antigen is known for it. One end of the junction does not line up with germline, which may come from a read error. The method was the immunoSEQ multiplex PCR assay. A mixture of 60 forward primers for TCR Vbeta segments and 13 reverse primers for TCR Jbeta segments was used in the multiplex PCR. A multiplex PCR assay on genomic DNA amplified the CDR3 region of rearranged TCR beta genes. Amplified TCR beta libraries were sequenced as 87-base-pair reads on the Illumina HiSeq System. As for how the authors treated the data: A later analysis counted around 72 million unique TCR beta chains across the 550 to 750 repertoires, and some 11 million of these chains were shared by at least two donors. Raw reads were error-corrected and collapsed into unique sequences by a nearest-neighbor algorithm in which closely related sequences were merged to remove PCR and sequencing errors. V, D and J gene segments were assigned by aligning CDR3 sequences to IMGT reference sequences. For a sequence to be retained, a match of at least six nucleotides was required to both a V gene segment and a J gene segment. A rearrangement counted as productive if the CDR3 had no stop codons and remained in frame with V and J, and every other rearrangement counted as non-productive. CDR3 was defined by IMGT convention, running from the second conserved V-encoded cysteine to the conserved J-encoded phenylalanine. In an earlier analysis of 500 to 650 of the donors, sequences lacking an unambiguous match to a single V gene segment were excluded. In an earlier analysis of several hundred of the donors, V segments were called functional above 56.7% productive rearrangements and were called segregating when the between-donor standard deviation exceeded 5%. A statistical classification framework was built to diagnose cytomegalovirus status from the catalog of TCR beta chain sequences. In a later analysis, TCR nucleotide sequences were compared against IMGT/GENE-DB human TR gene sequences so that V and J genes could be assigned. The TCRdist pipeline was used in a later analysis to assign CDR3 sequences and most-parsimonious VDJ recombination scenarios. A later analysis defined each TCR beta chain by its CDR3 amino acid sequence plus V-gene family, and excluded reads lacking a unique V-gene family. In a later analysis, approximately 590 highly shared, low-generation-probability nucleotide sequences were removed to address suspected cross-contamination and a sequencing artifact. In a later analysis, a clonal expansion index was calculated for each public chain from normalized within-repertoire ranks of inferred template counts. In a later analysis, generation probabilities were computed using a VDJ recombination model fitted to out-of-frame rearrangements, and the results were checked against IGoR. Hypergeometric tests were used in a later analysis to score TCR-TCR, TCR-HLA and TCR-CMV co-occurrence, with a repertoire-size bias correction applied to the TCR pairs. False discovery rates were estimated in a later analysis by permuting HLA or CMV assignments 20 times. A later analysis grouped co-occurring TCRs with DBSCAN, adding TCRdist sequence similarity when clustering within HLA-allele-positive subsets. Repertoires with fewer than 30,000 or more than 120,000 public chains were left out of co-occurrence clustering, as were four to six repertoires with anomalous nucleotide sharing. TCRdb retrieved this table from immuneACCESS and kept in-frame rearrangements only. Not all clones are present; in checked studies, unresolved V genes account for under half, and no reason is known for the remainder. V and J calls plus clone size are reproduced from that table; the DNA served to infer D and trimming. Present in this sample are some 180,000 clones, around three quarters of which were seen just once. About 1.9% of the sample lies in the top ten.

Sequenced material: PBMCs. This TCR derives from a man younger than 45 in good health and CMV-seronegative.

The DNA sequence follows: TGTGCTAGCAGCTTAGGGCCGGGGAGAGGGAACGAGCAGTACTTC. Translated, this is CASSLGPGRGNEQYF. The receptor chain draws on TRBV7-7 and TRBJ2-7; TRBD2 is a weak D gene call, 5 bases matching. Including the terminal cysteine and phenylalanine, the CDR3 comprises 15 residues. Left in the record is the CDR3 DNA by itself, 45 bases read in frame from the first base. CDR1 and CDR2, looked up from the germline V gene (reference sequence), are SSHAT and FNYEAQ. When the CDR3 is completed using the reference TRBV7-7 and TRBJ2-7 genes on either side, the full variable domain is GAGVSQSPRYKVTKRGQDVTLRCDPISSHATLYWYQQALGQGPEFLTYFNYEAQPDKSGLPSDRFSAERPEGSISTLTIQRTEQRDSAMYRCASSLGPGRGNEQYFGPGTRLTVT.